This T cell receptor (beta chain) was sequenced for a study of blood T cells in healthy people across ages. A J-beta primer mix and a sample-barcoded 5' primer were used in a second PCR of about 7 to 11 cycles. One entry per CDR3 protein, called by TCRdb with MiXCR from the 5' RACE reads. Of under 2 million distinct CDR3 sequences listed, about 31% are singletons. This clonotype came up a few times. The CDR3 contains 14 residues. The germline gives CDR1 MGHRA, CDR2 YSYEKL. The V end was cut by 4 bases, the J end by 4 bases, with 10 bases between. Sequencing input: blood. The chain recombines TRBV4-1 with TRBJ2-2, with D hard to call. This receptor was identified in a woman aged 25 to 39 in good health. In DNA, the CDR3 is TGCGCCAGCAGCCCAGCCCCAATCACCGGGGAGCTGTTTTTT. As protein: CASSPAPITGELFF.